The 2 T cell receptor beta chains below were found in one sample sequenced in a study of blood T cell repertoires in COVID-19. Profiling relied on immunoSEQ multiplex PCR, and the TCRdb table lists in-frame clones only, not all of them. The sample consists of around 120,000 clones, 78% of them appearing once. The sequencing sample was made of peripheral blood. These receptors all stem from a man aged 65-85 years with acute or convalescent COVID-19.

V is TRBV29-1 and J is TRBJ1-4; no clear D gene. There are 12 residues in the CDR3. V shed 4 bases and J shed 8 bases, with 11 bases lying between them. CDR1 and CDR2 from the germline V gene are SQVTM and ANQGSEA. DNA of the CDR3: TGCAGCGTTGTGGACTTAGGGGAAAAACTGTTTTTT. This codes for CSVVDLGEKLFF.

The rearrangement joins TRBV2 to TRBJ2-2, with 7 bases fitting TRBD1. The CDR3 covers 14 residues. CDR1 SNHLY and CDR2 FYNNEI come from the germline V gene. V lost 5 bases, J lost 4 bases, and 4 bases stayed unmatched. CDR3 nucleotides: TGTGCCAGCAGTATGACAGGGCCCACCGGGGAGCTGTTTTTT. It codes for CASSMTGPTGELFF.